Listed below are T cell receptor beta chains from one sample, sequenced in a study of OX40 agonist ivuxolimab in advanced cancers. Libraries were prepared by immunoSEQ multiplex PCR; TCRdb keeps only in-frame clonotypes and omits some of them. The sample holds about 70,000 clones; about 88% are singletons and the top ten take around 13%. Sequencing used CD4+ or CD8+ T cells sorted from blood, obtained in a trial of the OX40 agonist ivuxolimab. Receptor source: an adult with an advanced solid tumor such as melanoma, head and neck, liver or kidney cancer. Each CDR3 is given with its conserved first and last residue. D genes are given only for firm matches. The size entry is marked missing in some rows and otherwise reads once, few, many or a size class.

j_call v_call d_call clone_size cdr3_length cdr3_nt cdr3_aa
TRBJ1-1 TRBV6-5 NA NA 13 TGTGCCAGCAGTCGACTTGGACGGGTGGGAGCTTTCTTT CASSRLGRVGAFF
TRBJ1-5 TRBV7-3 NA NA 15 TGTGCCAGCAGCCCCCTTGGGGGTTCTGCTCAGCCCCAGCATTTT CASSPLGGSAQPQHF
TRBJ1-1 TRBV13 TRBD1 NA 15 TGTGCCAGCAGCTTAGAACAGGGGTTGAACACTGAAGCTTTCTTT CASSLEQGLNTEAFF
TRBJ2-7 TRBV6-1 TRBD2 NA 16 TGTGCCAGCAGTGAACTTCCACTAGCGGGTTCCTACGAGCAGTACTTC CASSELPLAGSYEQYF
TRBJ2-7 TRBV7-2 NA NA 15 TGTGCCAGCAGCCCCGGCCGGAAGGGGCTCCACGAGCAGTACTTC CASSPGRKGLHEQYF
TRBJ2-3 TRBV11-2 NA NA 18 TGTGCCAGCAGCTTACCCCCGGGACTCACCTTTAGCACAGATACGCAGTATTTT CASSLPPGLTFSTDTQYF
TRBJ2-6 TRBV5-1 NA once 21 TGCGCCAGCAGCTTGGAGGGTTTACAAAGGTGGGCCGTCTCTGGGGCCAACGTCCTGACTTTC CASSLEGLQRWAVSGANVLTF
TRBJ2-5 TRBV4-2 NA NA 12 TGTGCCAGCAGGCAGGGGGCGGGAGAGCAGTACTTC CASRQGAGEQYF
TRBJ2-2 TRBV6-5 TRBD2 NA 15 TGTGCCAGCACCTCCCTCGGGGGGACGACCGGGGAGCTGTTTTTT CASTSLGGTTGELFF
TRBJ2-7 TRBV28 TRBD2 once 15 TGTGCCAGCAGTCTGAGGGTTAGCGGGATGTACGAGCAGTACTTC CASSLRVSGMYEQYF
TRBJ2-2 TRBV7-8 TRBD2 NA 18 TGTGCCAGCAGCTTCGCCTGGACAACTAGCGGGAAGATCGGGGAGCTGTTTTTT CASSFAWTTSGKIGELFF
TRBJ1-1 TRBV25-1 NA NA 15 TGTGCCAGCAGTGACTCCGGACCCCTGGGGACTGAAGCTTTCTTT CASSDSGPLGTEAFF
TRBJ2-7 TRBV7-8 NA NA 15 TGTGCCAGCAGCCCGTCCGAGGGGCAGGTCTACGAGCAGTACTTC CASSPSEGQVYEQYF
TRBJ2-7 TRBV4-1 NA once 13 TGCGCCAGCAGCCACACATGGCTCGGGCTCCAGTACTTC CASSHTWLGLQYF
TRBJ2-1 TRBV4-1 TRBD1 many 14 TGCGCCAGCAGCCCCCCGGGGACAGGTCACCAGCCGTTCTTC CASSPPGTGHQPFF
TRBJ2-3 TRBV13 TRBD2 NA 16 TGTGCCAGCAGCTTCGGGACTAGCGGGAGTGGAGATACGCAGTATTTT CASSFGTSGSGDTQYF
TRBJ2-1 TRBV4-1 NA NA 15 TGCGCCAGCAGCCAAGATAATGGGGTGGGGAATGAGCAGTTCTTC CASSQDNGVGNEQFF
TRBJ2-7 TRBV21-1 NA NA 16 TGTGCCAGCAGCAAAGGCCGGACTAGCGCCTTCGACGAGCAGTACTTC CASSKGRTSAFDEQYF
TRBJ2-1 TRBV21-1 NA NA 16 TGTGCCAGCAGCAAAGAGGGCGGAGGGGTTTACAATGAGCAGTTCTTC CASSKEGGGVYNEQFF
TRBJ2-5 TRBV11-2 TRBD1 NA 14 TGTGCCAGCAGCACTTGGACAGGGGAAGAGACCCAGTACTTC CASSTWTGEETQYF
TRBJ1-2 TRBV15 NA NA 15 TGTGCCACCAGCTTGGGGGGCGCCCCTAACTATGGCTACACCTTC CATSLGGAPNYGYTF
TRBJ2-5 TRBV11-2 NA NA 15 TGTGCCAGCAGCCCTTGGGGCGTGGCTGAGGAGACCCAGTACTTC CASSPWGVAEETQYF
TRBJ2-2 TRBV6-5 TRBD1 NA 13 TGTGCCAGCAGCCAGGGGGCCACCGGGGAGCTGTTTTTT CASSQGATGELFF
TRBJ1-5 TRBV4-1 TRBD1 NA 17 TGCGCCAGCAGCCAATCACCGGGACAGCTTAGCAATCAGCCCCAGCATTTT CASSQSPGQLSNQPQHF
TRBJ1-5 TRBV6-5 NA NA 15 TGTGCCAGCAGCCATGGACGGGATAGCAATCAGCCCCAGCATTTT CASSHGRDSNQPQHF
TRBJ2-7 TRBV27 NA NA 14 TGTGCCAGCAGTTTAAAGGGATCGGGTTACGAGCAGTACTTC CASSLKGSGYEQYF
TRBJ2-5 TRBV9 NA NA 12 TGTGCCAGCAGCCAAGCTAGAGAGACCCAGTACTTC CASSQARETQYF
TRBJ2-7 TRBV2 NA once 12 TGTGCCAGCAGTGAAGAAGCCTACGAGCAGTACTTC CASSEEAYEQYF
TRBJ2-6 TRBV12-5 TRBD1 few 16 TGTGCTAGTGGTTTGGGGACAGGTGGCGGGGCCAACGTCCTGACTTTC CASGLGTGGGANVLTF
TRBJ2-1 TRBV5-6 NA few 16 TGTGCCAGCAGCTTGGTTAGGGAATTCATCTACAATGAGCAGTTCTTC CASSLVREFIYNEQFF
TRBJ1-2 TRBV23-1 NA few 9 TGCGCCAGCGGTGGTCGCTACACCTTC CASGGRYTF
TRBJ2-2 TRBV6-5 NA NA 11 TGTGCCAGCAGTTTGGCCGGGGAGCTGTTTTTT CASSLAGELFF
TRBJ2-7 TRBV30 NA NA 15 TGTGCCTGGAGGGCAGACTGGGGAGGCAGCTACGAGCAGTACTTC CAWRADWGGSYEQYF
TRBJ2-5 TRBV7-2 TRBD1 NA 15 TGTGCCAGCAGCTCGGGGACAGCCAGGCTGGAGACCCAGTACTTC CASSSGTARLETQYF
TRBJ2-1 TRBV4-2 TRBD2 NA 16 TGTGCCAGCAGCCAAGAAGGCGGGAGGGTCTACAATGAGCAGTTCTTC CASSQEGGRVYNEQFF
TRBJ1-2 TRBV7-3 NA once 16 TGTGCCAGCAGCTTTACCCGGACTGAACTTTCCTATGGCTACACCTTC CASSFTRTELSYGYTF
TRBJ2-7 TRBV7-6 NA NA 13 TGTGCCAGCAGCTTTGGAGGAGCCTACGAGCAGTACTTC CASSFGGAYEQYF
TRBJ1-1 TRBV29-1 NA NA 12 TGCAGCGTTGAGATGGGAAGCACTGAAGCTTTCTTT CSVEMGSTEAFF
TRBJ2-1 TRBV5-1 NA NA 13 TGCGCCAGCAGCTTGCCCCAGGGTGGTGAGCAGTTCTTC CASSLPQGGEQFF
TRBJ2-1 TRBV7-2 NA NA 16 TGTGCCAGCAGCTTAGGTAGTAGCGAACCCCTCAATGAGCAGTTCTTC CASSLGSSEPLNEQFF
TRBJ2-7 TRBV29-1 NA NA 16 TGCAGCGTTGAACCAGAGAGGGACGGTCCCTCCTACGAGCAGTACTTC CSVEPERDGPSYEQYF
TRBJ2-3 TRBV27 TRBD2 NA 14 TGTGCCAGCAGTATTACGGGAGGGGCAGATACGCAGTATTTT CASSITGGADTQYF
TRBJ1-4 TRBV7-2 TRBD1 few 14 TGTGCCAGCAGCTTAGGGGACAGTAATGAAAAACTGTTTTTT CASSLGDSNEKLFF
TRBJ2-1 TRBV29-1 NA NA 17 TGCAGCGCCGAACAGACCAAGGGGGGACTGCCCTACAATGAGCAGTTCTTC CSAEQTKGGLPYNEQFF
TRBJ1-4 TRBV5-6 NA NA 14 TGTGCCAGCAGCTTGGCGGGTGGGAATGAAAAACTGTTTTTT CASSLAGGNEKLFF
TRBJ2-1 TRBV4-1 NA NA 16 TGCGCCAGCAGTCCTATCAGGGGAGGGGTCGGCAATGAGCAGTTCTTC CASSPIRGGVGNEQFF
TRBJ1-1 TRBV15 TRBD1 NA 16 TGTGCCACCAGCAGAGGGCCGGGACAGGGAGTTTCTGAAGCTTTCTTT CATSRGPGQGVSEAFF
TRBJ2-5 TRBV28 NA NA 11 TGTGCCAGCACAGGATCGCGGACCCAGTACTTC CASTGSRTQYF
TRBJ2-7 TRBV5-6 TRBD1 NA 16 TGTGCCAGCAGCTTGGAGAGGGGACAGGGGGTCTACGAGCAGTACTTC CASSLERGQGVYEQYF
TRBJ2-5 TRBV13 NA NA 14 TGTGCCAGCAGCCCCACCCCAGGGGGAGGGGAGCAGTACTTC CASSPTPGGGEQYF
TRBJ2-7 TRBV27 NA NA 14 TGTGCCAGCAGTGCAAGGGGGTCCCTGAACGAGCAGTACTTC CASSARGSLNEQYF